This is a list of T cell receptor beta chains from one sample in a study of T cell responses to AZD1222 COVID-19 vaccine. Clones were read by immunoSEQ multiplex PCR, and TCRdb kept only the in-frame ones, dropping some. The sample holds about 130,000 clones, approximately 92% seen once. The sequences come from peripheral blood, collected 28 days after the second AZD1222 dose. The receptors were sampled from an adult who received the AZD1222 COVID-19 vaccine. Each CDR3 is given with its conserved first and last residue. A D gene is named only where the DNA matches it firmly. Only part of the rows carry a size: once, few, many, or a class if the clone is expanded.

V	J	size	D	CDR3	DNA
TRBV19	TRBJ2-2	.	.	CASSVRGELFF	TGTGCCAGTAGTGTACGGGGGGAGCTGTTTTTT
TRBV28	TRBJ2-1	.	.	CASSRDRSTDEQFF	TGTGCCAGCAGCCGAGATCGATCGACCGATGAGCAGTTCTTC
TRBV13	TRBJ2-5	.	.	CASSPPERQTQYF	TGTGCCAGCAGCCCCCCTGAGCGGCAGACCCAGTACTTC
TRBV5-5	TRBJ1-5	.	.	CASSLRGGNNQPQHF	TGTGCCAGCAGCTTGCGGGGTGGAAACAATCAGCCCCAGCATTTT
TRBV30	TRBJ2-2	.	.	CAWSVAGTGELFF	TGTGCCTGGAGTGTAGCAGGGACCGGGGAGCTGTTTTTT
TRBV2	TRBJ1-4	.	TRBD1	CASSGARDRLFEKLFF	TGTGCCAGCAGTGGGGCCCGGGACAGGCTTTTTGAAAAACTGTTTTTT
TRBV9	TRBJ2-7	.	.	CASSVTFGNSYEQYF	TGTGCCAGCAGCGTAACGTTCGGGAATTCCTACGAGCAGTACTTC
TRBV9	TRBJ1-4	.	.	CASSGPSTNEKLFF	TGTGCCAGCAGCGGACCTTCAACTAATGAAAAACTGTTTTTT
TRBV4-1	TRBJ2-5	medium-sized	.	CASSLGGTQYF	TGCGCCAGCAGCCTAGGAGGGACCCAGTACTTC
TRBV5-4	TRBJ1-2	.	.	CASSAEAKYGYTF	TGTGCCAGCAGCGCAGAAGCTAAATATGGCTACACCTTC
TRBV2	TRBJ1-2	.	.	CASSPLGGYTF	TGTGCCAGCAGTCCCCTTGGTGGCTACACCTTC
TRBV10-3	TRBJ1-6	few	.	CAGRQGIGASPLHF	TGTGCCGGCCGTCAGGGAATCGGCGCATCACCCCTCCACTTT
TRBV9	TRBJ2-1	.	TRBD1	CASSPLGTGIEQFF	TGTGCCAGCAGCCCCCTGGGGACAGGTATTGAGCAGTTCTTC